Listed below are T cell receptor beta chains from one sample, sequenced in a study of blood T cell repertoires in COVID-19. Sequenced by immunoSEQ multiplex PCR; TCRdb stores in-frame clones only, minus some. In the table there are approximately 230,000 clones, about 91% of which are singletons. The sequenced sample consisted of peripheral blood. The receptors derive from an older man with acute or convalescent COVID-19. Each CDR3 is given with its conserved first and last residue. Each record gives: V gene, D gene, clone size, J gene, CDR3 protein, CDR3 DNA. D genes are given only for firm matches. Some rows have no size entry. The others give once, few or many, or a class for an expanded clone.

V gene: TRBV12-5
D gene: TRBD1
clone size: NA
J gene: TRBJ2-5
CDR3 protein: CASGPGQGRQETQYF
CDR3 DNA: TGTGCTAGTGGGCCAGGACAGGGCCGTCAAGAGACCCAGTACTTC

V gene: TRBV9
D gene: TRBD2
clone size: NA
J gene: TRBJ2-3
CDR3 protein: CASSVELRSGSGGTDTQYF
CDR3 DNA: TGTGCCAGCAGCGTAGAGTTAAGGAGCGGGAGCGGGGGGACAGATACGCAGTATTTT

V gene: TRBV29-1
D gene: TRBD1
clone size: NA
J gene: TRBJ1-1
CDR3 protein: CSVYRDRADTEAFF
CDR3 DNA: TGCAGCGTGTACAGGGACAGGGCGGACACTGAAGCTTTCTTT

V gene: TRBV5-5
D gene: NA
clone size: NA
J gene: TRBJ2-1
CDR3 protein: CASSSPQGTEQFF
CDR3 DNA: TGTGCCAGCAGCTCACCTCAGGGAACTGAGCAGTTCTTC

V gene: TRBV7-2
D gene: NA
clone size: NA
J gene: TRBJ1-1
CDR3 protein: CASRTLGASKAFF
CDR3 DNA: TGTGCCAGCAGGACTTTGGGGGCTAGTAAAGCTTTCTTT

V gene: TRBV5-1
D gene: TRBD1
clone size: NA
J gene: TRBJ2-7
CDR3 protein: CASSPTGGITSYEQYF
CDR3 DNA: TGCGCCAGCAGCCCGACAGGGGGAATTACGTCCTACGAGCAGTACTTC

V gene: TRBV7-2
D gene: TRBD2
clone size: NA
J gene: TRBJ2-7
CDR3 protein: CASSLGAAGLNEQYF
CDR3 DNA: TGTGCCAGCAGCTTAGGGGCAGCGGGGTTAAACGAGCAGTACTTC

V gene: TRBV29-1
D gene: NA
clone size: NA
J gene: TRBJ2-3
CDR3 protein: CSVLEATQYF
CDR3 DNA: TGCAGCGTTTTGGAGGCTACGCAGTATTTT

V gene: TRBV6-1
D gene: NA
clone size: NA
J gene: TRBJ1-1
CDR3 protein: CASSDLPGTNLNTEAFF
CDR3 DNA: TGTGCCAGCAGTGACCTCCCCGGGACAAACCTTAACACTGAAGCTTTCTTT

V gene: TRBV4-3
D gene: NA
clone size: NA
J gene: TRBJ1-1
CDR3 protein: CASSQDLLTEAFF
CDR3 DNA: TGCGCCAGCAGCCAAGATCTCTTGACTGAAGCTTTCTTT

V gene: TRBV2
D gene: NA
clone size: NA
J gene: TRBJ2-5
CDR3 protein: CASSEGEVGGETQYF
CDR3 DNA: TGTGCCAGCAGTGAGGGGGAGGTGGGAGGAGAGACCCAGTACTTC

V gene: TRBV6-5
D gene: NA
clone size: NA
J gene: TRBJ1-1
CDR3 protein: CASSYGSGLNTEAFF
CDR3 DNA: TGTGCCAGCAGTTACGGGTCAGGGTTGAACACTGAAGCTTTCTTT

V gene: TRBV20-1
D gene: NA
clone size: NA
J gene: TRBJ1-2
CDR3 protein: CSASFRGGYGYTF
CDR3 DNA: TGCAGTGCTAGTTTCAGGGGCGGGTATGGCTACACCTTC

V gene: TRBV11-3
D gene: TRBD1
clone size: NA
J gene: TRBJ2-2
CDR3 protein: CASSAQTGAAGELFF
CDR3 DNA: TGTGCCAGCAGCGCCCAAACAGGGGCGGCCGGGGAGCTGTTTTTT

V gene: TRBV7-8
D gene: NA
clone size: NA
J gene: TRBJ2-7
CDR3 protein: CASSSGRQGGHEQYF
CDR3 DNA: TGTGCCAGCAGCTCGGGTCGGCAGGGAGGACACGAGCAGTACTTC

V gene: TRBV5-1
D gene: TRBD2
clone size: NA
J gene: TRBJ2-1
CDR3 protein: CASSEGLAGALGEQFF
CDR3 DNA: TGCGCCAGCAGCGAGGGACTAGCGGGGGCTCTCGGGGAGCAGTTCTTC

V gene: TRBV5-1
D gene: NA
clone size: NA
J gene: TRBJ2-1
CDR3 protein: CASSLGAGYNEQFF
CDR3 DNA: TGCGCCAGCAGTTTAGGTGCCGGGTACAATGAGCAGTTCTTC

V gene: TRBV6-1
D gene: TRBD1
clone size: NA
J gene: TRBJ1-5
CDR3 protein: CASSDRDRDQPQHF
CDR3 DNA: TGTGCCAGCAGTGATCGAGACAGGGATCAGCCCCAGCATTTT

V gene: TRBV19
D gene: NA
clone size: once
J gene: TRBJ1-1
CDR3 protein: CASSMDDGGVNTEAFF
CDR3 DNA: TGTGCCAGTAGTATGGATGACGGGGGGGTGAACACTGAAGCTTTCTTT

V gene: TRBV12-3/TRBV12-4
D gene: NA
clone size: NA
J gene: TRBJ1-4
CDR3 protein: CASSQGNEKLFF
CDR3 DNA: TGTGCCAGCAGCCAGGGGAATGAAAAACTGTTTTTT

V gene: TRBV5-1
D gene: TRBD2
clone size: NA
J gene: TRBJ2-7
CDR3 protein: CASSYQGGTSSYEQYF
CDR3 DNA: TGCGCCAGCAGTTACCAAGGCGGGACTAGCTCCTACGAGCAGTACTTC

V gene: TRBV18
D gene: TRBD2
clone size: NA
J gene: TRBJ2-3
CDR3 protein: CASSPGLAGPDTQYF
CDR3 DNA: TGTGCCAGCTCACCAGGGCTAGCGGGACCAGATACGCAGTATTTT

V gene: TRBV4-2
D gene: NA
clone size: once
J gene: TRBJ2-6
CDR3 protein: CASRLLGVGANVLTF
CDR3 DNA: TGTGCCAGCAGGCTCCTAGGGGTTGGGGCCAACGTCCTGACTTTC

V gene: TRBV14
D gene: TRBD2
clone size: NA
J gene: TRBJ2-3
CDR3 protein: CASSPGASGRKRFSDTQYF
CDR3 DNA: TGTGCCAGCAGCCCTGGGGCTAGCGGGAGGAAGCGTTTCTCAGATACGCAGTATTTT

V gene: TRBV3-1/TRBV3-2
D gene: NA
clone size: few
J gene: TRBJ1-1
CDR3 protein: CASSPDSNTEAFF
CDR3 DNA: TGTGCCAGCAGCCCAGACTCTAACACTGAAGCTTTCTTT

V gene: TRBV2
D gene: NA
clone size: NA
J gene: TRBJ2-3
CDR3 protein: CASSPRQFTDTQYF
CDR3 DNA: TGTGCCAGCAGTCCCAGACAGTTCACAGATACGCAGTATTTT

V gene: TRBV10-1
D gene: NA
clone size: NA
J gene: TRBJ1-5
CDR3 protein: CASRIDNGGAKNQPQHF
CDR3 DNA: TGCGCCAGCAGGATCGACAATGGGGGCGCGAAGAATCAGCCCCAGCATTTT

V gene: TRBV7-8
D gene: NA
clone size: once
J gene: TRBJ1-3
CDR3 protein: CASSPGGVPGNTIYF
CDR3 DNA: TGTGCCAGCAGCCCAGGTGGCGTCCCGGGAAACACCATATATTTT

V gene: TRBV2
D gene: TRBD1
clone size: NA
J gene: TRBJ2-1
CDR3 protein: CASSPRTGDIYNEQFF
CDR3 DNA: TGTGCCAGCAGTCCAAGGACAGGGGACATCTACAATGAGCAGTTCTTC

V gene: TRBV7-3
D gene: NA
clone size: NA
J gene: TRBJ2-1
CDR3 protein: CASSGQGVGASVRNEQFF
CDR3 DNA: TGTGCCAGCAGCGGGCAGGGGGTAGGGGCTAGCGTCCGGAATGAGCAGTTCTTC

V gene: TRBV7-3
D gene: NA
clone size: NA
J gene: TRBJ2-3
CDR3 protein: CASSSLRDTQYF
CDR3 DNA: TGTGCCAGCAGCTCCCTCAGGGATACGCAGTATTTT

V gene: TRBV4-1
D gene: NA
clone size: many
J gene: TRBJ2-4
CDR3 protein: CASSQVGAGVQYF
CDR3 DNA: TGCGCCAGCAGCCAAGTGGGAGCGGGCGTTCAGTACTTC

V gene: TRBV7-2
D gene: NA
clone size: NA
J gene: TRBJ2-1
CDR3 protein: CASSSSFDSPSYNEQFF
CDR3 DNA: TGTGCCAGCAGCTCTTCCTTCGACAGCCCTTCCTACAATGAGCAGTTCTTC

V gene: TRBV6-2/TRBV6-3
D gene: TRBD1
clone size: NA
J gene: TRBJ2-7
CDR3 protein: CASSTNKRGPAIGEQYF
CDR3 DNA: TGTGCCAGCAGTACCAACAAGAGGGGGCCCGCGATAGGGGAGCAGTACTTC

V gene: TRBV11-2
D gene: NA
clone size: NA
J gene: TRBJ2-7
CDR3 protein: CASSLAGYEQYF
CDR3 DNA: TGTGCCAGCAGCTTAGCAGGCTACGAGCAGTACTTC

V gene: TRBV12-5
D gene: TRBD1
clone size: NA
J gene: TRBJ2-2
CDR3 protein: CASGFQGASTGELFF
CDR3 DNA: TGTGCTAGTGGTTTCCAGGGGGCGAGCACCGGGGAGCTGTTTTTT

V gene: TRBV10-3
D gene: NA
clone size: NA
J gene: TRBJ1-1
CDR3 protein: CAIKPREGTEAFF
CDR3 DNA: TGTGCCATCAAACCCAGGGAGGGGACTGAAGCTTTCTTT

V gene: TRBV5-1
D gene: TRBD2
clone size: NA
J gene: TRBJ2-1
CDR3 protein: CASSLSFGGGYNEQFF
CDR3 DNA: TGCGCCAGCAGCTTGTCTTTTGGCGGGGGGTACAATGAGCAGTTCTTC

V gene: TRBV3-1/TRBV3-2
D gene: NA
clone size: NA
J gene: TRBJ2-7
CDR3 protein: CASSQGLTGSYEQYF
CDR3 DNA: TGTGCCAGCAGCCAAGGTTTAACTGGTTCCTACGAGCAGTACTTC

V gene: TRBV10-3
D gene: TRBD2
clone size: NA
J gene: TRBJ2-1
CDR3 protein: CAISTSGPYNEQFF
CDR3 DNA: TGTGCCATCAGTACTAGCGGACCCTACAATGAGCAGTTCTTC

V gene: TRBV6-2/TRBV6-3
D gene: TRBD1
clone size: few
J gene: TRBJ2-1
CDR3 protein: CASSSVRGRTYNEQFF
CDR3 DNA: TGTGCCAGCAGCTCCGTTAGGGGGCGCACCTACAATGAGCAGTTCTTC

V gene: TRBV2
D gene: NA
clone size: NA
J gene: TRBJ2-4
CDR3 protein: CASSDVPGQLTLAKNIQYF
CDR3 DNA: TGTGCCAGCAGTGATGTGCCAGGACAGTTAACACTAGCCAAAAACATTCAGTACTTC

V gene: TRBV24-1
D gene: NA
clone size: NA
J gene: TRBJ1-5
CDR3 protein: CATSDPGADQPQHF
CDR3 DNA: TGTGCCACCAGTGACCCAGGGGCGGATCAGCCCCAGCATTTT

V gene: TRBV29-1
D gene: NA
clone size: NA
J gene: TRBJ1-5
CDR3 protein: CSVAGPNQPQHF
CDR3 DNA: TGCAGCGTGGCAGGGCCAAATCAGCCCCAGCATTTT

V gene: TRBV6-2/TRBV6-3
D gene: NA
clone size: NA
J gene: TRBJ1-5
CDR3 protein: CASSYAGGSNQPQHF
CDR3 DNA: TGTGCCAGCAGTTACGCGGGCGGTAGCAATCAGCCCCAGCATTTT

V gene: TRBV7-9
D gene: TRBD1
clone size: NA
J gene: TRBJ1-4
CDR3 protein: CASSLKTGGRNEKLFF
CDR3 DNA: TGTGCCAGCAGCTTAAAGACAGGGGGCCGTAATGAAAAACTGTTTTTT

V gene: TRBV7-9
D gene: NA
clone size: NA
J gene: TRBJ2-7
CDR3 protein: CASSLTALYEQYF
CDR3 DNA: TGTGCCAGCAGCTTGACAGCACTCTACGAGCAGTACTTC

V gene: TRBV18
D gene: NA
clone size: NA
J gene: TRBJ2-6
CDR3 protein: CASSPSQGSSGANVLTF
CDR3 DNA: TGTGCCAGCTCACCATCCCAGGGGAGCTCTGGGGCCAACGTCCTGACTTTC